This entry is about one T cell receptor (beta chain). Its specificity is unknown. Germline CDR1 and CDR2: SGHRS and YFSETQ. This CDR3 is 16 amino acids long. Deletions cut 3 bases from V and 8 bases from J, with 20 bases between. The data derive from a study of cytomegalovirus exposure and HLA in healthy donors. Overall study findings and caveats: HLA allele associations emerged for about 16,000 TCR beta sequences in a later analysis, at 0.05 false discovery rate. TCR beta sequences reportedly predicted most subjects' HLA-A and HLA-B alleles accurately.

Primers: 60 Vbeta forward and 13 Jbeta reverse. This table comes from immunoSEQ multiplex PCR, and its TCRdb copy is limited to in-frame clones, with some not included. The top ten clones hold around 6% of a sample with about 160,000 clones, 70% to 85% of them seen once. This rearrangement joins TRBV5-1 to TRBJ2-2, with D unresolved. The source material was PBMCs. The sequence was collected from a man aged 50 to 59 in good health and CMV-seropositive. CDR3 nucleotide sequence: TGCGCCAGCAGCTCCGACGAAGCTAGACTGACTGGGGAGCTGTTTTTT. Translation gives CASSSDEARLTGELFF. The full variable domain, completed using reference TRBV5-1 and TRBJ2-2, is KAGVTQTPRYLIKTRGQQVTLSCSPISGHRSVSWYQQTPGQGLQFLFEYFSETQRNKGNFPGRFSGRQFSNSRSEMNVSTLELGDSALYLCASSSDEARLTGELFFGEGSRLTVL.